These 30 T cell receptor beta chains came from one sample sequenced in a study of cytomegalovirus exposure and HLA in healthy donors. The PCR had 60 Vbeta and 13 Jbeta primers. TCRdb keeps only in-frame clones here, not all; method: immunoSEQ multiplex PCR. In the table there are 250,000 to 350,000 clones, approximately 80% of which are singletons. The sample taken for sequencing was PBMCs. The receptors stem from a girl aged 2 to 10 in good health and CMV-seronegative.

The chain combines TRBV6-6 with TRBJ1-2; a possible D gene is TRBD1 (6 bases). The V and J ends lost 1 base and 1 base respectively, with 13 bases between them. Looked up from germline, CDR1 is MNHNY and CDR2 is SVGAGI (reference sequence). CDR3 size: 16 residues. The CDR3 bases are TGTGCCAGCAGTTACTTACAGGGAAACCATAACTATGGCTACACCTTC. Protein: CASSYLQGNHNYGYTF.

The rearrangement links TRBV6-5 to TRBJ1-2, with unresolved D. The V end lost 2 bases, the J end lost 5 bases, and 9 bases lay between the germline ends. The CDR3 is made up of 13 amino acids. From germline, CDR1 is MNHEY and CDR2 SVGAGI. CDR3: CASSYMGVYGYTF. DNA of the CDR3: TGTGCCAGCAGTTACATGGGAGTTTATGGCTACACCTTC.

The rearrangement uses TRBV2 and TRBJ2-7, with 12 bases matching TRBD2. This CDR3 spans 15 amino acids. Germline CDR1 is SNHLY and CDR2 is FYNNEI. With 9 bases clipped from V and 2 bases from J, the junction kept 8 bases outside the gene matches. The CDR3 DNA is TGTGCCAGTAAGAAGACTAGCGGGAGTACCTACGAGCAGTACTTC. Amino acids: CASKKTSGSTYEQYF.

The sample holds a few counts of this clone. This rearrangement joins TRBV13 to TRBJ2-7; D is unclear. Per germline, CDR1 PRHDT and CDR2 FYEKMQ (reference sequence). Trimming pared 3 bases from V and 0 bases from J, leaving 9 bases between. CDR3 length equals 14 residues. The CDR3 loop is CASSFGGSSYEQYF. The CDR3 nucleotides are TGTGCCAGCAGCTTCGGCGGATCCTCCTACGAGCAGTACTTC.

The V call is TRBV18, the J call TRBJ1-2; 8 bases line up with TRBD1. This CDR3 is built from 14 residues. J lost 7 bases, V lost 3 bases, and 7 bases had no gene match. In germline, CDR1 is KGHSH, CDR2 LQKENI. The CDR3 spells CASSPLQGAGGYTF. CDR3 coding DNA: TGTGCCAGCTCACCTCTCCAGGGGGCTGGTGGCTACACCTTC.

The chain combines TRBV7-2 with TRBJ2-1; 15 nucleotides align to TRBD2. The CDR3 is made up of 17 amino acids. Germline V CDR1 and CDR2: SGHTA, FQGNSA. The trim removed 2 bases at V and 6 bases at J, leaving 5 bases unmatched. CDR3: CASSLRGTSGGRNEQFF. The DNA for the CDR3 is TGTGCCAGCAGCTTAAGGGGGACTAGCGGGGGGCGCAATGAGCAGTTCTTC.

CDR3 coding DNA: TGTGCCAGCAGCCCTATGGCGTGGCGGGCCTACGAGCAGTACTTC. It encodes CASSPMAWRAYEQYF. The gene calls are TRBV5-8 and TRBJ2-5, with D tentatively TRBD2 (5 bases). The J call may be faulty, since TRBJ2-7 better matches the DNA end. Germline loops: CDR1 SGHTS, CDR2 YDEGEE. CDR3 length: 15 amino acids.

This clone is a singleton in its sample. CDR3 amino acids: CASSITGSGDTQYF. CDR3 DNA: TGTGCCAGCAGCATCACAGGGTCCGGAGATACGCAGTATTTT. The rearrangement links TRBV5-5 to TRBJ2-3; D perhaps matches TRBD1 (6 bases). CDR3 length: 14 amino acids. Germline V gene data show CDR1 as SGHKS and CDR2 as YYEKEE (reference sequence). Trimming took off 4 bases at V and 5 bases at J, with 14 bases between the two ends.

This rearrangement joins TRBV4-1 to TRBJ1-2; 7 nucleotides align to TRBD1. Germline V gene sequence: CDR1 MGHRA, CDR2 YSYEKL. The J segment lost 5 bases and the V segment lost 0 bases, leaving 21 bases of the junction unmatched. CDR3 length: 20 amino acids. DNA for the CDR3: TGCGCCAGCAGCCAAGACCGTCGGACAGGCCCTAGGGATAGAGGATATGGCTACACCTTC. Translation: CASSQDRRTGPRDRGYGYTF.

The rearrangement links TRBV19 to TRBJ1-1; TRBD1 is a possible D gene (5 bases). Trimming left V 4 bases short and J 7 bases short, with 10 bases between. This CDR3 is built from 12 residues. CDR1 is LNHDA, CDR2 SQIVND, per germline (reference sequence). The CDR3 bases are TGTGCCAGTAGTACTCGGGACTTTGAAGCTTTCTTT. Translation: CASSTRDFEAFF.

This chain connects TRBV4-1 to TRBJ1-5, with 7 bases identical to TRBD1. Germline V CDR1 and CDR2: MGHRA, YSYEKL. The CDR3 has 16 residues. V lost 3 bases to trimming and J lost 0 bases; unmatched junction nucleotides: 5. The CDR3 protein is CASSQGTVNSNQPQHF. In DNA form, the CDR3 reads TGCGCCAGCAGCCAGGGGACAGTTAATAGCAATCAGCCCCAGCATTTT.

The chain recombines TRBV28 with TRBJ2-1; D unclear. The V gene's germline CDR1 is MDHEN and CDR2 SYDVKM. V was cut by 2 bases and J by 9 bases, with 11 bases left in between. The CDR3 runs to 13 residues. The CDR3 DNA reads as TGTGCCAGCAGTTTAGAGGTCCTTTCTGAGCAGTTCTTC. Protein: CASSLEVLSEQFF. The full variable domain, with the rest looked up from reference TRBV28 and TRBJ2-1, is DVKVTQSSRYLVKRTGEKVFLECVQDMDHENMFWYRQDPGLGLRLIYFSYDVKMKEKGDIPEGYSVSREKKERFSLILESASTNQTSMYLCASSLEVLSEQFFGPGTRLTVL.

The chain joins TRBV10-2 to TRBJ2-7, with D possibly being TRBD1 (6 bases). Germline values: CDR1 WSHSY, CDR2 SAAADI. The germline V and J ends were trimmed by 2 bases and 2 bases, with 7 bases remaining between them. This CDR3 spans 13 amino acids. CDR3 DNA: TGCGCCAGCAGTGAGAACAGGGCCTACGAGCAGTACTTC. Its translation is CASSENRAYEQYF.

V is TRBV4-1 and J is TRBJ1-5; D is unresolved. Between the trimmed V and J ends, which lost 5 bases and 7 bases, there was a span of 18 bases. Per germline, CDR1 MGHRA and CDR2 YSYEKL. The CDR3 runs 15 residues. The CDR3 region has the DNA TGCGCCAGCAGCAGCCAAGTGGGAGAGGGACAGCCCCAGCATTTT. This translates into CASSSQVGEGQPQHF.

The chain couples TRBV7-9 to TRBJ2-1; 7 nucleotides match TRBD1. This CDR3 spans 16 amino acids. Losses at the gene ends were 6 bases for V and 4 bases for J; bases not matched to a gene: 12. Germline loops: CDR1 SEHNR, CDR2 FQNEAQ (reference sequence). The chain's CDR3 is CASRDDRVSLYNEQFF. CDR3 nucleotide sequence: TGTGCCAGCAGGGATGACAGGGTTTCCTTATACAATGAGCAGTTCTTC.

The genes are TRBV7-9 and TRBJ1-5; TRBD1 agrees at 10 bases. Germline CDR1 reads SEHNR; CDR2 reads FQNEAQ (reference sequence). The CDR3 runs to 16 residues. V lost 0 bases, J lost 2 bases, and 1 base stayed unmatched. The CDR3 loop reads CASSLAGQGGNQPQHF. The CDR3 nucleotides read TGTGCCAGCAGCTTAGCCGGACAGGGGGGCAATCAGCCCCAGCATTTT.

The gene calls are TRBV27 and TRBJ2-3; TRBD2 agrees at 11 bases. CDR3 length equals 16 residues. The V gene end was trimmed by 5 bases and the J gene end by 5 bases; junction bases not matched to a gene: 9. Germline V CDR1 and CDR2: MNHEY, SMNVEV (reference sequence). CDR3: CASSPELAGALDTQYF. The CDR3 DNA reads TGTGCCAGCAGTCCCGAACTAGCGGGAGCGCTAGATACGCAGTATTTT.

The chain joins TRBV5-5 to TRBJ1-2, with D tentatively TRBD1 (5 bases). Germline values: CDR1 SGHKS, CDR2 YYEKEE (reference sequence). Trimming pared 4 bases from V and 5 bases from J, leaving 18 bases between. The CDR3 runs 15 residues. This CDR3 is CASSRSAGREYGYTF. Here the CDR3 DNA reads TGTGCCAGCAGCCGTTCGGCAGGGCGGGAGTATGGCTACACCTTC.

The chain recombines TRBV5-1 with TRBJ1-3; 8 positions agree with TRBD1. Trimming removed 0 bases from V and 6 bases from J; junction bases left unmatched: 5. CDR3 size: 15 residues. Germline CDR1 is SGHRS and CDR2 is YFSETQ. The CDR3 is CASSLAGGSLNTIYF. The CDR3, as DNA: TGCGCCAGCAGCTTGGCAGGGGGCTCATTAAACACCATATATTTT.

The count of this clone is one. The chain links TRBV7-9 to TRBJ2-2, with 7 positions matching TRBD2. Germline-derived CDR1 and CDR2 are SEHNR and FQNEAQ (reference sequence). Unmatched junction bases numbered 4, after V lost 6 bases and J lost 0 bases. CDR3 length equals 15 residues. The CDR3 loop reads CASRTAGPNTGELFF. CDR3 coding DNA: TGTGCCAGCAGAACAGCGGGACCGAACACCGGGGAGCTGTTTTTT.

The genes are TRBV6-4 and TRBJ1-6; no clear D. V shed 4 bases and J shed 9 bases, with 10 bases lying between them. CDR1 and CDR2 (germline): MRHNA, SNTAGT. This CDR3 is 13 amino acids long. The CDR3 sequence is CASSASESSPLHF. The CDR3 DNA is TGTGCCAGCAGTGCCTCAGAGAGTTCACCCCTCCACTTT.

The rearrangement uses TRBV7-8 and TRBJ2-3, with 11 bases matching TRBD2. The ends lost 2 bases at V and 4 bases at J; junction bases unmatched: 14. Germline CDR1 is SGHVS and CDR2 is FQNEAQ. This CDR3 spans 19 amino acids. The CDR3 DNA reads TGTGCCAGCAGCTTAAGTTCCGATAGCGGGGGGGCCAGACCAGATACGCAGTATTTT. Amino acid sequence: CASSLSSDSGGARPDTQYF.

The J gene is TRBJ2-7, the V gene TRBV4-2, with D possibly being TRBD1 (5 bases). Trimming left V 1 base short and J 6 bases short, with 10 bases between. Germline-derived CDR1 and CDR2 are LGHNA and YNFKEQ. The CDR3 covers 13 residues. The CDR3 DNA is TGTGCCAGCAGCCAAGTGGGGCCCCTCGAGCAGTACTTC. It translates to CASSQVGPLEQYF.

The V and J genes are TRBV7-8 and TRBJ1-4; TRBD1 aligns across 8 bases. The CDR3 has 15 amino acids. The germline V gene encodes CDR1 SGHVS and CDR2 FQNEAQ. J gave up 7 bases and V 4 bases, and 8 bases lay outside the gene matches. The CDR3 nucleotides are TGTGCCAGCAGCTCTCGACAGGGGCACGGTGAAAAACTGTTTTTT. Protein sequence: CASSSRQGHGEKLFF.

The chain couples TRBV6-6 to TRBJ2-2, with a possible D match to TRBD2 (6 bases). Germline V lookup: CDR1 MNHNY, CDR2 SVGAGI (reference sequence). The CDR3 runs 14 residues. Trimming stripped 6 bases from V and 4 bases from J, with 12 bases between. CDR3 in amino acids: CASSWRVGTGELFF. The CDR3 bases are TGTGCCAGCAGCTGGAGGGTGGGCACCGGGGAGCTGTTTTTT.

The rearrangement uses TRBV4-1 and TRBJ1-4; D perhaps matches TRBD1 (6 bases). Trimming took off 1 base at V and 5 bases at J, with 8 bases between the two ends. CDR1 and CDR2 (germline): MGHRA, YSYEKL. The CDR3 has 14 residues. The CDR3 protein is CASSQADRNEKLFF. CDR3 sequence (DNA): TGCGCCAGCAGCCAAGCGGACAGAAATGAAAAACTGTTTTTT.

In its sample, this clone was seen once. This chain links TRBV5-1 with TRBJ2-3, with 9 bases fitting TRBD1. V shed 4 bases, J shed 1 base, and the junction held 7 bases outside the gene matches. In germline, CDR1 is SGHRS, CDR2 YFSETQ. The CDR3 sequence is 16 residues long. The CDR3 nucleotides are TGCGCCAGCAGCCTGGGTGGGGACAGGGGCACAGATACGCAGTATTTT. Amino acid sequence: CASSLGGDRGTDTQYF.

This chain joins TRBV11-2 and TRBJ2-7; D is undetermined. Germline CDR1 SGHAT, CDR2 FQNNGV. The CDR3 spans 17 residues. The V gene lost 0 bases and the J gene lost 0 bases, with 15 bases spanning the gap. Written as DNA, the CDR3 is TGTGCCAGCAGCTTAGAACGGCGGCGCAAAAGCTCCTACGAGCAGTACTTC. Translation gives CASSLERRRKSSYEQYF.

The chain joins TRBV7-6 to TRBJ1-6, with unresolved D. Trimming stripped 6 bases from V and 0 bases from J, with 9 bases between. CDR1 SGHVS and CDR2 FNYEAQ come from the germline V gene. CDR3 length: 15 residues. CDR3: CASSFGSSYNSPLHF. The CDR3 coding sequence is TGTGCCAGCAGTTTCGGGAGCTCCTATAATTCACCCCTCCACTTT.

This clone has more than one count but fewer than ten. The chain uses TRBV6-1 and TRBJ2-2; 7 bases align to TRBD2. Unmatched junction bases numbered 8, after V lost 6 bases and J lost 7 bases. The CDR3 runs to 14 residues. CDR1 is MNHNS and CDR2 is SASEGT in the germline V gene. The CDR3 here is CASSHLGGGGELFF. The CDR3 coding sequence is TGTGCCAGCAGCCATTTGGGGGGGGGCGGGGAGCTGTTTTTT.